This T cell receptor beta chain was found in a study of beta chain features in type 1 diabetes. Overall study: The patient and healthy donor groups were comparable for age, gender and cell yields. Study-wide results and caveats: Shortening that was moderate but significant affected the TCRB CDR3s of Type 1 diabetes patients in all four CD4+ subsets. Lower insertion and higher deletion counts appeared at VDJ junctions in type 1 diabetes patients.

Comment on this clone: Its target is not known.

All of the isolated RNA was reverse transcribed, so expressed TCRB transcripts were sequenced. The protocol was immunoSEQ multiplex PCR, while the TCRdb copy is restricted to in-frame clones and leaves out a portion. The repertoire holds a few hundred thousand clones, with around an eighth as singletons. Sequenced input: naive CD4+ T cells from blood. The clonotype comes from a man aged 30-40 years with type 1 diabetes.

CDR3 sequence reads: CASSLSQQGTGELFF. DNA for the CDR3: TGTGCCAGCAGCTTGTCCCAGCAGGGCACCGGGGAGCTGTTTTTT. The J gene is TRBJ2-2, the V gene TRBV5-4; the D gene is possibly TRBD1 (5 bases). The CDR3 spans 15 residues. The V end was cut by 1 base, the J end by 4 bases, with 11 bases between. The germline V gene encodes CDR1 SGHNT and CDR2 YYREEE (reference sequence).